Below, 24 T cell receptor beta chains from the same sample are listed, as sequenced in a study of a mutant IDH1 vaccine in newly diagnosed glioma. The time point here: week 23, last vaccination. Every vaccination contained 300 ug of the mutant IDH1 20-mer peptide and was paired with topical imiquimod. Their cognate antigens are unknown. The table came from immunoSEQ multiplex PCR; TCRdb's copy has only in-frame clones and leaves some out. This table holds approximately 82,000 clones, 75% to 90% found once. The source was PBMCs, collected from a glioma patient whose treatment included an IDH1 peptide vaccine. The receptors were gathered from a woman aged 45-60 years with glioma.

The rearrangement uses TRBV27 and TRBJ1-5; D remains ambiguous. The CDR3 consists of 15 residues. Trimming removed 2 bases from V and 3 bases from J, with 11 bases in between. The germline gives CDR1 MNHEY, CDR2 SMNVEV (reference sequence). In DNA, the CDR3 is TGTGCCAGCAGTTTACAAGGCGGCACCAATCAGCCCCAGCATTTT. Translated: CASSLQGGTNQPQHF.

The chain couples TRBV5-1 to TRBJ2-3; TRBD1 matches at 12 bases. Germline-derived CDR1 and CDR2 are SGHRS and YFSETQ. The CDR3 has 14 amino acids. The V segment lost 9 bases and the J segment 4 bases; nucleotides outside the gene matches: 6. CDR3 loop: CATKGQGAADTQYF. The CDR3 nucleotides read TGCGCCACCAAGGGACAGGGGGCGGCAGATACGCAGTATTTT. The variable domain in full, completed from reference TRBV5-1 and TRBJ2-3, reads KAGVTQTPRYLIKTRGQQVTLSCSPISGHRSVSWYQQTPGQGLQFLFEYFSETQRNKGNFPGRFSGRQFSNSRSEMNVSTLELGDSALYLCATKGQGAADTQYFGPGTRLTVL.

The chain links TRBV7-9 to TRBJ2-3; possibly TRBD1 for D (6 bases). Between the trimmed V and J ends, which lost 3 bases and 1 base, there was a span of 11 bases. The CDR3 totals 15 residues. CDR1 SEHNR and CDR2 FQNEAQ come from the germline V gene (reference sequence). CDR3: CASSLFGGGTDTQYF. DNA of the CDR3: TGTGCCAGCAGCTTGTTTGGGGGCGGCACAGATACGCAGTATTTT. Supplemented by reference TRBV7-9 and TRBJ2-3, the full variable domain reads DTGVSQNPRHKITKRGQNVTFRCDPISEHNRLYWYRQTLGQGPEFLTYFQNEAQLEKSRLLSDRFSAERPKGSFSTLEIQRTEQGDSAMYLCASSLFGGGTDTQYFGPGTRLTVL.

The gene calls are TRBV28 and TRBJ2-7; 8 bases match TRBD1. Trimming at V came to 4 bases and at J to 0 bases, leaving 2 bases not matched to a gene. The CDR3 runs to 14 residues. Germline CDR1 reads MDHEN; CDR2 reads SYDVKM. CDR3 sequence reads: CASSSGQGSYEQYF. The CDR3, as DNA: TGTGCCAGCAGTTCAGGACAGGGCTCCTACGAGCAGTACTTC.

The chain employs TRBV5-8 and TRBJ1-2; D ambiguous. Per germline, CDR1 SGHTS and CDR2 YDEGEE. V lost 4 bases to trimming and J lost 0 bases, with 10 bases between them. CDR3 size: 14 residues. CDR3 residues: CASSTWTANYGYTF. The CDR3 nucleotides are TGTGCCAGCAGCACCTGGACCGCTAACTATGGCTACACCTTC.

This chain uses TRBV19 with TRBJ2-1; 10 bases are a match to TRBD2. The germline V gene encodes CDR1 LNHDA and CDR2 SQIVND (reference sequence). V lost 11 bases to trimming and J lost 5 bases; unmatched junction nucleotides: 15. The CDR3 totals 16 residues. The CDR3 loop is CACGGASGSWNNEQFF. DNA for the CDR3: TGTGCCTGCGGAGGGGCTAGCGGGAGTTGGAACAATGAGCAGTTCTTC.

The chain joins TRBV6-1 to TRBJ1-1; D call uncertain. Germline V gene sequence: CDR1 MNHNS, CDR2 SASEGT. Trimming cost V 3 bases and J 4 bases, with 9 bases left between them. The CDR3 is 13 amino acids. CDR3 bases: TGTGCCAGCAGTGACGGGGTCCTCACTGAAGCTTTCTTT. It yields the protein CASSDGVLTEAFF.

This clone was observed once. The V and J genes are TRBV10-2 and TRBJ1-4; no definite D call. From germline, CDR1 is WSHSY and CDR2 SAAADI. Trimming stripped 2 bases from V and 8 bases from J, with 6 bases between. The CDR3 is made up of 12 amino acids. CDR3 protein: CASSETREKLFF. In nucleotides, the CDR3 is TGCGCCAGCAGTGAGACCAGGGAAAAACTGTTTTTT.

V gene TRBV28 combines with J gene TRBJ2-3, with 12 bases lining up with TRBD2. Per germline, CDR1 MDHEN and CDR2 SYDVKM. The trim removed 7 bases at V and 7 bases at J, leaving 6 bases unmatched. The CDR3 runs 14 residues. The CDR3 DNA sequence: TGTGCCAGCACCCTAGCGGGAGGGCTTTATACGCAGTATTTT. Protein product: CASTLAGGLYTQYF.

CDR3 loop: CASSLSAYGTAISYEQYF. The CDR3 DNA is TGTGCCAGCAGTTTATCGGCATATGGGACAGCGATCTCCTACGAGCAGTACTTC. The chain joins TRBV27 to TRBJ2-7; 7 bases align to TRBD1. This CDR3 is built from 18 residues. Germline values: CDR1 MNHEY, CDR2 SMNVEV (reference sequence). V gave up 0 bases and J gave up 0 bases; unmatched junction bases: 11.

This chain joins TRBV10-2 and TRBJ2-2, with D perhaps matching TRBD1 (6 bases). Trimming cost V 6 bases and J 6 bases, with 8 bases left between them. Germline V gene lookup returns CDR1 WSHSY and CDR2 SAAADI. The CDR3 runs to 12 residues. The CDR3 nucleotides are TGCGCCAGCAGGGGGGCGGCCGGGGAGCTGTTTTTT. Translating gives CASRGAAGELFF.

The chain is built from TRBV7-9 and TRBJ2-7, with TRBD1 matching over 7 bases. The germline V gene encodes CDR1 SEHNR and CDR2 FQNEAQ (reference sequence). CDR3 size: 14 residues. After removal of 1 base from V and 5 bases from J, the junction contained 5 bases not matched to a gene. The CDR3 nucleotides read TGTGCCAGCAGCTTAGTGGGACAGCGTGACGAGCAGTACTTC. Translation gives CASSLVGQRDEQYF.

This clone was seen more than once but under ten times. The rearrangement uses TRBV11-3 and TRBJ1-5; a weak D match, TRBD1 (5 bases). V dropped 11 bases and J dropped 2 bases, with 10 bases sitting between them. Germline V CDR1 and CDR2: SGHNT, YENEEA. CDR3 length: 12 amino acids. CDR3: CAAGRCNQPQHF. CDR3 in DNA: TGTGCCGCGGGGCGGTGCAATCAGCCCCAGCATTTT.

This clone was picked up one time. V usage is TRBV30 and J usage is TRBJ2-7, with D possibly TRBD1 on 6 matching bases. There are 15 residues in the CDR3. V was pared by 0 bases and J by 2 bases, with 14 bases between. The germline gives CDR1 GTSNPN, CDR2 SVGIG (reference sequence). Here the CDR3 DNA reads TGTGCCTGGAGTGTACGTGGGGGCCTGACCTACGAGCAGTACTTC. Translation gives CAWSVRGGLTYEQYF. Full variable domain (remainder filled in from reference TRBV30 and TRBJ2-7): SQTIHQWPATLVQPVGSPLSLECTVEGTSNPNLYWYRQAAGRGLQLLFYSVGIGQISSEVPQNLSASRPQDRQFILSSKKLLLSDSGFYLCAWSVRGGLTYEQYFGPGTRLTVT.

This clone has just one count. The chain joins TRBV19 to TRBJ2-5; D may be TRBD2 (5 bases). The CDR3 is made up of 13 amino acids. V was trimmed by 5 bases and J by 3 bases, leaving 10 bases between them. The germline V gene encodes CDR1 LNHDA and CDR2 SQIVND (reference sequence). As DNA, the CDR3 is TGTGCCAGTAGTTCCCGGGGTAAAGAGACCCAGTACTTC. Encoded protein: CASSSRGKETQYF. The full variable domain, with the rest looked up from reference TRBV19 and TRBJ2-5, is DGGITQSPKYLFRKEGQNVTLSCEQNLNHDAMYWYRQDPGQGLRLIYYSQIVNDFQKGDIAEGYSVSREKKESFPLTVTSAQKNPTAFYLCASSSRGKETQYFGPGTRLLVL.

The rearrangement uses TRBV16 and TRBJ2-7, with D maybe TRBD2 (5 bases). Germline lookup yields CDR1 KGHSY and CDR2 FQNENV. The CDR3 sequence is 15 residues long. V was cut by 4 bases and J by 3 bases, with 16 bases left in between. CDR3 loop: CASSPPRGPGYEQYF. The CDR3 bases are TGTGCCAGCAGCCCCCCGCGAGGGCCCGGCTACGAGCAGTACTTC.

The chain is built from TRBV2 and TRBJ1-5; the D gene is possibly TRBD1 (6 bases). V was cut by 5 bases and J by 4 bases, with 9 bases left in between. The CDR3 length is 13 residues. Germline assignment: CDR1 SNHLY and CDR2 FYNNEI. This chain's CDR3 is CASSLDRNQPQHF. The DNA of the CDR3 is TGTGCCAGCAGTTTAGACAGGAATCAGCCCCAGCATTTT.

The rearrangement uses TRBV13 and TRBJ2-4, with D perhaps TRBD2 (6 bases). Trimming stripped 8 bases from V and 0 bases from J, with 20 bases between. This CDR3 has 17 amino acids. Germline assignment: CDR1 PRHDT and CDR2 FYEKMQ (reference sequence). The CDR3: CASPYPSGSLAKNIQYF. DNA for the CDR3: TGTGCCAGCCCTTACCCAAGCGGGTCCTTAGCCAAAAACATTCAGTACTTC. Filled out from reference TRBV13 and TRBJ2-4, the complete variable domain reads AAGVIQSPRHLIKEKRETATLKCYPIPRHDTVYWYQQGPGQDPQFLISFYEKMQSDKGSIPDRFSAQQFSDYHSELNMSSLELGDSALYFCASPYPSGSLAKNIQYFGAGTRLSVL.

V is TRBV11-2 and J is TRBJ2-5; 7 nucleotides agree with TRBD1. The trim removed 1 base at V and 3 bases at J, leaving 5 bases unmatched. This CDR3 spans 15 amino acids. Germline V gene lookup returns CDR1 SGHAT and CDR2 FQNNGV. CDR3 in amino acids: CASSLGPDREETQYF. In DNA form, the CDR3 reads TGTGCCAGCAGCTTAGGACCAGACAGGGAAGAGACCCAGTACTTC.

The V gene is TRBV10-3, the J gene TRBJ1-2; D possibly corresponds to TRBD1 (5 bases). The ends were cut back, 0 bases at V and 4 bases at J, with 9 bases in the middle. Germline V lookup: CDR1 ENHRY, CDR2 SYGVKD. The CDR3 loop spans 14 amino acids. CDR3 nucleotides: TGTGCCATCAGTGAGTCCGGGACTCTCTATGGCTACACCTTC. This encodes CAISESGTLYGYTF.

This chain joins TRBV7-9 and TRBJ2-5; unclear D gene. CDR1 SEHNR and CDR2 FQNEAQ come from the germline V gene (reference sequence). The germline V and J ends were trimmed by 1 base and 4 bases, with 10 bases remaining between them. This CDR3 comprises 14 residues. CDR3 nucleotides: TGTGCCAGCAGCTTAGGCAGATTCCGAGAGACCCAGTACTTC. Encoded protein: CASSLGRFRETQYF.

This clone was seen once. The chain employs TRBV28 and TRBJ1-2; D is ambiguous. The CDR3 runs 14 residues. Trimming removed 2 bases at V and 2 bases at J, with 9 bases between. CDR1 is MDHEN, CDR2 SYDVKM, per germline. CDR3 sequence: CASSLPDKNYGYTF. In DNA, the CDR3 is TGTGCCAGCAGTTTACCAGATAAGAACTATGGCTACACCTTC.

This clone came up once. The gene calls are TRBV4-1 and TRBJ2-3, with 8 nucleotides matching TRBD1. This CDR3 is built from 16 residues. Trimming at V came to 3 bases and at J to 6 bases, leaving 11 bases not matched to a gene. Germline V gives CDR1 MGHRA, CDR2 YSYEKL. This chain's CDR3 is CASSQRAGTGGDTQYF. CDR3 nucleotide sequence: TGCGCCAGCAGCCAGCGTGCCGGGACAGGTGGGGATACGCAGTATTTT.

The gene calls are TRBV2 and TRBJ2-7, with 7 bases aligning to TRBD2. Germline lookup yields CDR1 SNHLY and CDR2 FYNNEI. V gave up 7 bases and J gave up 0 bases; unmatched junction bases: 3. This CDR3 has 13 amino acids. CDR3 nucleotide sequence: TGTGCCAGCACGGGAGGCTTCTCCTACGAGCAGTACTTC. This gives the protein CASTGGFSYEQYF.